Included here is one T cell receptor (beta chain) sequence, with context. Its matching antigen is unknown. V lost 0 bases to trimming and J lost 2 bases, with 16 bases between them. The length of the CDR3 is 17 residues. CDR1 LGHNT and CDR2 FRNRAP come from the germline V gene. The input for sorted-subset replicate PCRs was approximately 200 ng DNA, about 30,000 T cell genomes. Assay: immunoSEQ multiplex PCR; the TCRdb copy retains only in-frame clones and omits some. The table shows about 1.5 million clones, with nearly 99% occurring only once. The data derive from a study of shared clonotypes between healthy human individuals. Study in general: The people who gave samples were two women and a few men aged 18 to 49. Study conclusions and caveats: Depth was large, yet rarefaction showed that sorted-subset sequencing was incomplete.

The specimen sequenced was naive CD4+ T cells sorted from blood. Described subset: CD45RA+ positively selected. This TCR was recovered from a man in his thirties or forties in good health. The chain carries TRBV12-5 and TRBJ2-5, with D tentatively TRBD1 (6 bases). DNA for the CDR3: TGTGCTAGTGGTTTGGTGTCCCCCCCGACAGGTCAAGAGACCCAGTACTTC. This codes for CASGLVSPPTGQETQYF. Full variable domain (remainder filled in from reference TRBV12-5 and TRBJ2-5): DARVTQTPRHKVTEMGQEVTMRCQPILGHNTVFWYRQTMMQGLELLAYFRNRAPLDDSGMPKDRFSAEMPDATLATLKIQPSEPRDSAVYFCASGLVSPPTGQETQYFGPGTRLLVL.